This T cell receptor beta chain appears in the sequencing data of a study of OX40 agonist ivuxolimab in advanced cancers. CDR3 length equals 13 residues. V lost 3 bases and J 4 bases, leaving 10 bases between the germline ends. Germline lookup yields CDR1 SGDLS and CDR2 YYNGEE. Clones were sequenced by immunoSEQ multiplex PCR, and TCRdb holds only the in-frame ones, with some missing. Of under 35,000 clones in the sample, about four fifths were seen once. Blood draws occurred at baseline, cycle 4 day 1, and cycle 7 day 1. This TCR came from an adult with an advanced solid tumor such as melanoma, head and neck, liver or kidney cancer. The V call is TRBV9, the J call TRBJ2-5, with unresolved D. Sequenced here: CD4+ or CD8+ T cells sorted from blood, sampled in a trial of the OX40 agonist ivuxolimab. In DNA form, the CDR3 reads TGTGCCAGCAGCGCCCCCAGAGGAGAGACCCAGTACTTC. It specifies CASSAPRGETQYF.